This T cell receptor (beta chain) was profiled in a study of shared clonotypes between healthy human individuals. Study-level results: Shared clonotypes: 4.5% to 5% naive CD4, roughly 3.8% naive CD8, over 2% memory CD4, 0.4% to 0.45% memory CD8.

Produced via immunoSEQ multiplex PCR; TCRdb's table is partial and in-frame only. The sample gives approximately 1,000,000 clones, roughly 80% of which show up once; 0.89% is in the top ten. This clone was seen only a few times. Its antigen remains unknown. The clonotype originates from a man aged 18-30 years in good health. Some clones in this sample may be carry-over from other donors' samples. Sample: memory CD4+ T cells from PBMCs. Noted subset: CD45RA-negative fraction.

Written as DNA, the CDR3 is TGTGCCAGCAGCTTAGTGGGGAGTGCTGAAGCTTTCTTT. Translating gives CASSLVGSAEAFF. J is TRBJ1-1 and V is TRBV7-2; D is ambiguous. The CDR3 has 13 amino acids. V was shortened by 1 base and J by 6 bases, with 9 bases between the two germline ends. Per the germline V gene, CDR1 is SGHTA and CDR2 is FQGNSA.